Shown below are 20 T cell receptor beta chains from a single sample sequenced in a study of blood T cell repertoires in COVID-19. Generated by immunoSEQ multiplex PCR, the TCRdb table keeps only in-frame clones and is missing some. The table lists 300,000 or so clones, 65% to 85% of them singletons, with roughly 1.2% in the top ten. What was sequenced was peripheral blood. Every receptor here comes from a woman in her forties or fifties with acute or convalescent COVID-19.

This chain joins TRBV9 and TRBJ1-4, with TRBD1 matching over 9 bases. This CDR3 has 15 amino acids. V was pared by 2 bases and J by 5 bases, with 4 bases of the junction left unmatched. CDR1 is SGDLS and CDR2 is YYNGEE in the germline V gene. The CDR3, as DNA: TGTGCCAGCAGCGTTACCGGGACAGGGAATGAAAAACTGTTTTTT. Translated: CASSVTGTGNEKLFF.

The chain recombines TRBV12-3 or TRBV12-4 with TRBJ2-5, with 7 bases fitting TRBD1. This CDR3 region has 12 residues. Germline trimming cut 8 bases from V and 2 bases from J; bases unmatched to any gene: 2. Written as DNA, the CDR3 is TGTGCCAGCGACAGGGCGCAAGAGACCCAGTACTTC. Encoded protein: CASDRAQETQYF.

The V and J genes are TRBV3-1 (or the pseudogene TRBV3-2) and TRBJ1-1, with D possibly TRBD1 on 6 matching bases. CDR3 length: 15 residues. V lost 5 bases and J 5 bases, leaving 18 bases between the germline ends. CDR1 and CDR2 (germline): LGHDT, YNNKEL (reference sequence). CDR3 sequence (DNA): TGTGCCAGCAGCTCCGAGGGGGTGAAAAGGACTGAAGCTTTCTTT. Protein: CASSSEGVKRTEAFF.

This sequence joins TRBV3-1 (or the pseudogene TRBV3-2) and TRBJ1-6; 9 nucleotides line up with TRBD1. Germline V gene lookup returns CDR1 LGHDT and CDR2 YNNKEL (reference sequence). V lost 2 bases, J lost 9 bases, and 2 bases stayed unmatched. The CDR3 totals 14 residues. DNA of the CDR3: TGTGCCAGCAGCCAAAGGGACAGGGCTTCACCCCTCCACTTT. As protein: CASSQRDRASPLHF.

The chain joins TRBV29-1 to TRBJ1-1; 9 nucleotides align to TRBD1. Germline CDR1 reads SQVTM; CDR2 reads ANQGSEA. This CDR3 has 15 residues. V shed 2 bases, J shed 1 base, and the junction held 5 bases outside the gene matches. Written as DNA, the CDR3 is TGCAGCGTTGAAACACCGGACAGGGGGAACACTGAAGCTTTCTTT. It is translated as CSVETPDRGNTEAFF.

The rearrangement uses TRBV6-5 and TRBJ2-2, with D possibly TRBD1 on 5 matching bases. V was shortened by 2 bases and J by 5 bases, with 6 bases between the two germline ends. This CDR3 region has 13 residues. The V gene's germline CDR1 is MNHEY and CDR2 SVGAGI. DNA for the CDR3: TGTGCCAGCAGTTACGGGGCAACCGGGGAGCTGTTTTTT. This codes for CASSYGATGELFF.

The chain has TRBV5-1 and TRBJ2-5; 8 bases map to TRBD2. The V segment lost 3 bases and the J segment 2 bases; nucleotides outside the gene matches: 6. CDR1 is SGHRS and CDR2 is YFSETQ in the germline V gene. The CDR3 is 15 amino acids. The CDR3 DNA reads TGCGCCAGCAGCTCCGACGGGGGGGTTCAAGAGACCCAGTACTTC. Translated: CASSSDGGVQETQYF.

This clone is a singleton in its sample. The rearrangement joins TRBV10-3 to TRBJ1-1, with D possibly TRBD1 on 6 matching bases. Per the germline V gene, CDR1 is ENHRY and CDR2 is SYGVKD. The germline V and J ends were trimmed by 6 bases and 4 bases, with 15 bases remaining between them. The CDR3 loop spans 14 amino acids. DNA of the CDR3: TGTGCCATCAGGGGGCGGACAGAGGGCACTGAAGCTTTCTTT. Protein product: CAIRGRTEGTEAFF.

V and J are TRBV3-1 (or the pseudogene TRBV3-2) and TRBJ2-1; 7 bases are shared with TRBD2. This CDR3 has 14 amino acids. CDR1 LGHDT and CDR2 YNNKEL come from the germline V gene (reference sequence). J lost 6 bases, V lost 0 bases, and 2 bases had no gene match. This CDR3 reads CASSQDSGGNEQFF. In DNA form, the CDR3 reads TGTGCCAGCAGCCAAGATTCGGGAGGCAATGAGCAGTTCTTC.

The rearrangement links TRBV19 to TRBJ2-1; 12 bases fit TRBD2. The CDR3 consists of 15 residues. J lost 9 bases, V lost 4 bases, and 7 bases had no gene match. Looked up from germline, CDR1 is LNHDA and CDR2 is SQIVND (reference sequence). This CDR3 is CASSTTGLAGSEQFF. As DNA, the CDR3 is TGTGCCAGTAGTACTACGGGACTAGCGGGTTCTGAGCAGTTCTTC. Combining the CDR3 with reference TRBV19 and TRBJ2-1 gives the whole variable domain DGGITQSPKYLFRKEGQNVTLSCEQNLNHDAMYWYRQDPGQGLRLIYYSQIVNDFQKGDIAEGYSVSREKKESFPLTVTSAQKNPTAFYLCASSTTGLAGSEQFFGPGTRLTVL.

The rearrangement links TRBV5-4 to TRBJ2-5; 13 positions agree with TRBD2. The CDR3 runs to 16 residues. Germline V CDR1 and CDR2: SGHNT, YYREEE (reference sequence). The J segment lost 3 bases and the V segment lost 0 bases, leaving 2 bases of the junction unmatched. DNA for the CDR3: TGTGCCAGCAGCTTGGACGGGACTAGCGGGAAAGAGACCCAGTACTTC. It encodes CASSLDGTSGKETQYF.

The gene calls are TRBV7-9 and TRBJ1-3; D gene ambiguous. Germline CDR1 is SEHNR and CDR2 is FQNEAQ (reference sequence). This CDR3 spans 13 amino acids. V lost 5 bases to trimming and J lost 0 bases, with 5 bases between them. The DNA of the CDR3 is TGTGCCAGCAGCCCGCGCTCTGGAAACACCATATATTTT. Its translation: CASSPRSGNTIYF.

This sequence joins TRBV7-3 and TRBJ2-3; 11 bases fit TRBD2. From germline, CDR1 is SGHTA and CDR2 FQGTGA. Trimming cost V 2 bases and J 6 bases; bases outside gene matches: 7. There are 16 residues in the CDR3. The CDR3 DNA reads as TGTGCCAGCAGCTTAGGAGTAGCGGGAGGGTTGGATACGCAGTATTTT. It is translated as CASSLGVAGGLDTQYF.

This rearrangement joins TRBV6-4 to TRBJ1-2; D gene ambiguous. Germline values: CDR1 MRHNA, CDR2 SNTAGT. With 2 bases removed from V and 3 bases from J, the gap between germline ends came to 13 bases. The CDR3 sequence is 15 residues long. Here the CDR3 reads CASSDSGEAYYGYTF. The CDR3 DNA is TGTGCCAGCAGTGACAGCGGGGAAGCTTACTATGGCTACACCTTC.

This clone appeared a few times. The V call is TRBV12-3 or TRBV12-4, the J call TRBJ1-1; 8 bases line up with TRBD1. CDR3 length equals 13 residues. J was trimmed by 5 bases and V by 3 bases; bases with no gene match: 2. CDR3 DNA: TGTGCCAGCAGTTTGACAGGGGCGACTGAAGCTTTCTTT. Translation gives CASSLTGATEAFF.

The chain links TRBV5-1 to TRBJ2-3; 10 nucleotides match TRBD2. The junction had 7 bases not matched to a gene; V was cut back by 5 bases and J by 4 bases. CDR1 and CDR2 (germline): SGHRS, YFSETQ. The CDR3 totals 15 residues. The CDR3 loop is CASRLAGGMADTQYF. The CDR3 nucleotides read TGCGCCAGCAGATTAGCGGGGGGTATGGCAGATACGCAGTATTTT.

In this sample, this clone turned up a few times. The chain combines TRBV10-3 with TRBJ1-2; 9 bases are a match to TRBD1. Losses at the gene ends were 8 bases for V and 3 bases for J; bases not matched to a gene: 10. The CDR3 extends over 15 amino acids. CDR1 ENHRY and CDR2 SYGVKD come from the germline V gene. The CDR3 nucleotides read TGTGCCATCGGAGATGGACAGGGGACAGACTATGGCTACACCTTC. Translation gives CAIGDGQGTDYGYTF.

The V and J genes are TRBV11-2 and TRBJ2-1; TRBD1 is a possible D gene (7 bases). Per germline, CDR1 SGHAT and CDR2 FQNNGV. The germline V and J ends were trimmed by 5 bases and 12 bases, with 20 bases remaining between them. The CDR3 spans 14 residues. The CDR3 nucleotides read TGTGCCAGCAGCGTGCATAAGGAGGGGGCCTCGCAGTTCTTC. This gives the protein CASSVHKEGASQFF. Filled out from reference TRBV11-2 and TRBJ2-1, the complete variable domain reads EAGVAQSPRYKIIEKRQSVAFWCNPISGHATLYWYQQILGQGPKLLIQFQNNGVVDDSQLPKDRFSAERLKGVDSTLKIQPAKLEDSAVYLCASSVHKEGASQFFGPGTRLTVL.

CDR3 in amino acids: CASSLSDTREKLFF. The CDR3 bases are TGCGCCAGCAGCTTGTCAGACACTCGTGAAAAACTGTTTTTT. V and J are TRBV5-1 and TRBJ1-4, with no clear D. V was clipped by 1 base and J by 7 bases, with 11 bases between them. The CDR3 spans 14 residues. Germline CDR1 and CDR2: SGHRS and YFSETQ.

This chain uses TRBV10-3 with TRBJ2-3; D uncertain. Trimming stripped 3 bases from V and 6 bases from J, with 19 bases between. CDR3 size: 16 residues. Germline CDR1 is ENHRY and CDR2 is SYGVKD. The CDR3 sequence is CAISERIEVAADTQYF. In nucleotides, the CDR3 is TGTGCCATCAGTGAACGTATCGAGGTAGCAGCGGATACGCAGTATTTT.